The clone carrying this T cell receptor (beta chain) was picked up a small number of times. The sample belongs to a study of CD8 T cells in Susac syndrome. The CDR3 is made up of 14 amino acids. Trimming left V 2 bases short and J 2 bases short, with 7 bases between. Germline V gene data show CDR1 as MNHNY and CDR2 as SVGAGI (reference sequence). cDNA came from roughly 0.53 to 1 ug RNA primed by random hexamers. Amplification of the TCR beta CDR3 was carried out by immunoSEQ multiplex PCR, which spanned a total of 54 Vbeta and 13 Jbeta segments. TCRdb called the immunoSEQ multiplex PCR reads again in MiXCR, with one record for every CDR3 protein. The repertoire has some 190,000 distinct CDR3 sequences, 85% to 95% of them found once; the top ten carry 0.1%. CD8+ and CD4+ T cells taken from blood had their TCR beta sequenced. The individuals used as controls were healthy donors who had been matched for both age and sex. It was negative isolation that provided the CD8+ and CD4+ T cells, whereas TEMRA cells were enriched by FACS.

This chain uses TRBV6-6 with TRBJ1-5, with D unresolved. The sample taken for sequencing was CD4+ T cells from PBMCs. The origin of this receptor is a human donor in good health. CDR3 amino acids: CASSYVRGNQPQHF. The DNA for the CDR3 is TGTGCCAGCAGTTACGTCCGGGGCAATCAGCCCCAGCATTTT.